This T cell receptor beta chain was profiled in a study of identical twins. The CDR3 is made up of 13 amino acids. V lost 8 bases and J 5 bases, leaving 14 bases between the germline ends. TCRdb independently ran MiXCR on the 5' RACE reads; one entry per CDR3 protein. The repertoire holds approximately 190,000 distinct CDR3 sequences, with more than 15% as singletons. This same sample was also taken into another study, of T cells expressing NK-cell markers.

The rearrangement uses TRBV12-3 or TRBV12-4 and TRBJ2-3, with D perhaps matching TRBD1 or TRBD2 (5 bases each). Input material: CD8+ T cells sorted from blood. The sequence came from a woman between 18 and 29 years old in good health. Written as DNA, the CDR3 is TGTGCCAGCGGGGGTGGGGGTCTAGATACGCAGTATTTT. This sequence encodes CASGGGGLDTQYF.